A single TCR beta chain is shown here with its context. Its antigen is unidentified. All donors were healthy HIV-negative adults lacking recent acute infections or vaccinations. Measured with immunoSEQ multiplex PCR; TCRdb has only the in-frame clones, and not every one. The sample carries under 300,000 clones, 50% to 75% recorded once. This sample stems from a study of shared clonotypes between healthy human individuals. Whole-study results and caveats: Relative to their counterparts shared across all four donors, non-shared clonotypes exhibited diminished generation probabilities. Estimated richness was generally greater in naive than memory subsets.

The CDR3 has 13 residues. From germline, CDR1 is SGDLS and CDR2 YYNGEE. Trimming removed 4 bases from V and 7 bases from J, with 14 bases in between. Sequencing was performed on memory CD4+ T cells sorted from blood. The subset was: CD45RA-negative fraction. The chain is built from TRBV9 and TRBJ1-2; D is possibly TRBD1 (6 bases). The TCR originated in a man aged 25 to 40 in good health. The CDR3 nucleotides are TGTGCCAGCAGCCTCAACGGGGGGCTTGGCTACACCTTC. This translates into CASSLNGGLGYTF.